This T cell receptor beta chain was identified in a study of blood T cell repertoires in COVID-19. Study details: Acute-phase and convalescent COVID-19 samples originated in the United States, Italy and Spain. T cells, B-cell-depleted T cells, or PBMCs supplied cDNA or gDNA.

The table came from immunoSEQ multiplex PCR; TCRdb's copy has only in-frame clones and leaves some out. This sample yields 55,000 to 65,000 clones, of which over 75% are seen a single time; about 3.5% belongs to the top ten. Trimming cost V 5 bases and J 10 bases, with 15 bases left between them. Germline loops: CDR1 GTSNPN, CDR2 SVGIG (reference sequence). The CDR3 sequence is 12 residues long. The clonotype was recovered from a woman over 75 with acute or convalescent COVID-19. Source material: peripheral blood. The chain combines TRBV30 with TRBJ1-3; perhaps TRBD1 as D (5 bases). The CDR3 is CAWAGRGVTIYF. The CDR3 DNA sequence: TGTGCCTGGGCCGGCCGGGGGGTGACCATATATTTT.